A selection of T cell receptor beta chains follows, all from one sample in a study of patients and donors after allogeneic stem cell transplantation. TCRdb reanalysed the RT-PCR reads using MiXCR and keeps one entry per CDR3 protein. The sample lists hundreds of thousands of distinct CDR3 sequences, 16% seen once, with 7.2% in the top ten. Sequencing was performed on blood, either unsorted or a sorted T cell fraction (not recorded which). Receptors were obtained from a human donor who was either an allogeneic HSCT recipient or a stem cell or donor lymphocyte infusion donor (not recorded which). It is not recorded whose cells these are; they may come from a transplant donor. CDR3s leave out the opening cysteine and the closing phenylalanine or tryptophan. Each record gives: V gene, CDR3 protein.

V: TRBV2
CDR3: ASIRGALGKNIQY

V: TRBV12-3/TRBV12-4
CDR3: ASSFPPPRYEQY

V: TRBV4-1
CDR3: ASSLYGQDYGYT

V: TRBV2
CDR3: ASSLDYNTEAF

V: TRBV15
CDR3: ATSRDRGITEAF

V: TRBV5-1
CDR3: ASSLVAGRTYNEQF

V: TRBV15
CDR3: ATLAEGNEQF

V: TRBV24-1
CDR3: ATSDSQPGIRGAF

V: TRBV9
CDR3: ASSPTGGGGDEQF

V: TRBV6-2/TRBV6-3
CDR3: ASARGEKNIQY

V: TRBV7-9
CDR3: ASSPRVAGELF

V: TRBV3-1
CDR3: ASSQSDTQY

V: TRBV27
CDR3: ASSLGVPTGHGYT

V: TRBV12-3/TRBV12-4
CDR3: ASSFREKLF

V: TRBV5-1
CDR3: ASSPSPTSKRGSTDTQY

V: TRBV9
CDR3: ASSPPGTSFYEQF